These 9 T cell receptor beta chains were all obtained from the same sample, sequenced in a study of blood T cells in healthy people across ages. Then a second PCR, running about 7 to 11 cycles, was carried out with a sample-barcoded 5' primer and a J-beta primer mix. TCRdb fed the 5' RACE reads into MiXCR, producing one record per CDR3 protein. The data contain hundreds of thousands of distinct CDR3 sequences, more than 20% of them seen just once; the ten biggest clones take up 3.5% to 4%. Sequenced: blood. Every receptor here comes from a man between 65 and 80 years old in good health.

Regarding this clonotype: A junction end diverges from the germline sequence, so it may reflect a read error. The CDR3 region is CASRLEGTGLSYEQYF. CDR3 sequence (DNA): TGCGCCAGCAGATTGGAAGGGACAGGTCTATCCTACGAGCAGTACTTC. V is TRBV5-1 and J is TRBJ2-7, with 8 bases that match TRBD1. Germline CDR1 and CDR2: SGHRS and YFSETQ. The CDR3 loop spans 16 amino acids.

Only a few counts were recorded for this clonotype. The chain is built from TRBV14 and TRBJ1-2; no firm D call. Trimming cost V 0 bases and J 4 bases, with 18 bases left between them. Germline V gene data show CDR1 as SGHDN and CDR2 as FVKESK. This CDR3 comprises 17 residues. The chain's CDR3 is CASSQDLYRGSVYGYTF. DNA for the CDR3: TGTGCCAGCAGCCAAGATCTTTATCGGGGTAGTGTCTATGGCTACACCTTC. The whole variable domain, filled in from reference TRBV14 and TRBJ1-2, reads EAGVTQFPSHSVIEKGQTVTLRCDPISGHDNLYWYRRVMGKEIKFLLHFVKESKQDESGMPNNRFLAERTGGTYSTLKVQPAELEDSGVYFCASSQDLYRGSVYGYTFGSGTRLTVV.

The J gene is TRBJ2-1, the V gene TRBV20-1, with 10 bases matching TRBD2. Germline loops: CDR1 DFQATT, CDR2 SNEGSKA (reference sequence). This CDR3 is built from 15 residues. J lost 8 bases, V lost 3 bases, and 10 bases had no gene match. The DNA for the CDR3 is TGCAGTGCTAGCGATCTAGCGGGAGTCGTCGATGAGCAGTTCTTC. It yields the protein CSASDLAGVVDEQFF.

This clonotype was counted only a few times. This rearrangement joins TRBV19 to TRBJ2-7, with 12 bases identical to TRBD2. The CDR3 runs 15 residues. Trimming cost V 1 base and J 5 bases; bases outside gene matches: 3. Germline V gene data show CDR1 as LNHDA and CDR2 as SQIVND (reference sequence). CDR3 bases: TGTGCCAGTAGTATAGCTGGACTAGCGGGGAACGAGCAGTACTTC. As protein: CASSIAGLAGNEQYF.

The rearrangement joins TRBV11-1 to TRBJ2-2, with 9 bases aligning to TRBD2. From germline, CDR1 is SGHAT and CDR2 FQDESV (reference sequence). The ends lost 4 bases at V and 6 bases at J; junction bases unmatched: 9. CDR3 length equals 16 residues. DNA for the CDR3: TGTGCCAGCAGCTACATCAGCGGGAGGAGTCCCGGGGAGCTGTTTTTT. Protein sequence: CASSYISGRSPGELFF.

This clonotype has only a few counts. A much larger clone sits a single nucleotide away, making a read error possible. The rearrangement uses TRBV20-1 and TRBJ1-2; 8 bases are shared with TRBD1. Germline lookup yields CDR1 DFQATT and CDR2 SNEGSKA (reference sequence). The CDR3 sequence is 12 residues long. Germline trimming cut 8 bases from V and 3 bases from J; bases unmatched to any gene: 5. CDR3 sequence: CSTLDRDYGYTF. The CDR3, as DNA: TGCAGTACTCTGGACAGGGACTATGGCTACACCTTC.

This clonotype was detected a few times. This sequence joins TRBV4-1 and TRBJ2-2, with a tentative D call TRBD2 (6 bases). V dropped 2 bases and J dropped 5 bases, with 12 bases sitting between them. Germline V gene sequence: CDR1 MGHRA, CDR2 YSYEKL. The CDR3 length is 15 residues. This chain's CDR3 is CASSQPGLPTGELFF. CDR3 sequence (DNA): TGCGCCAGCAGCCAACCGGGACTCCCTACCGGGGAGCTGTTTTTT.

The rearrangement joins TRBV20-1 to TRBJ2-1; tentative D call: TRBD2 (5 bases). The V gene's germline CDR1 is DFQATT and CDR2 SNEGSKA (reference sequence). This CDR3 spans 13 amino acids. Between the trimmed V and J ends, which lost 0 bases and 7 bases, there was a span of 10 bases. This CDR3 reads CSARDDGGNEQFF. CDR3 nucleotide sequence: TGCAGTGCTAGAGACGACGGCGGGAATGAGCAGTTCTTC.

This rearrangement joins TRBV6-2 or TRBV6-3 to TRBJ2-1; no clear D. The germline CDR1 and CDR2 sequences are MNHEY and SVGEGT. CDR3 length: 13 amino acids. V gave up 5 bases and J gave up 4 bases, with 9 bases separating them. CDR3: CASSPTLYNEQFF. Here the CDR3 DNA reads TGTGCCAGCAGTCCGACCTTATACAATGAGCAGTTCTTC.